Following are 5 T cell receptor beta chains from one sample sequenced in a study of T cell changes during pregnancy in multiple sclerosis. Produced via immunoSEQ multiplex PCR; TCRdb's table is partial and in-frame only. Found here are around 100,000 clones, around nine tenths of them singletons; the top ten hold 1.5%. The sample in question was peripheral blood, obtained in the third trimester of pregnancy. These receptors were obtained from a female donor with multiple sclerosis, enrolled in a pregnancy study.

The DNA for the CDR3 is TGTGCAGCGGGACTAGCGGGTGTAGGGGGGGAGCTGTTTTTT. The encoded protein is CAAGLAGVGGELFF. J is TRBJ2-2 and V is TRBV7-2; 12 bases agree with TRBD2. Germline CDR1 is SGHTA and CDR2 is FQGNSA. The CDR3 covers 14 residues.

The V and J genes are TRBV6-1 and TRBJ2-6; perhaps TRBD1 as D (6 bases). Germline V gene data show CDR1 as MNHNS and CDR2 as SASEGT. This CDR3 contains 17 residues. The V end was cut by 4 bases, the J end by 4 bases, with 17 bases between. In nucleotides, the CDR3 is TGTGCCAGCAGTGGTTCAGGGGCGCTCAGCGGGGCCAACGTCCTGACTTTC. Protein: CASSGSGALSGANVLTF.

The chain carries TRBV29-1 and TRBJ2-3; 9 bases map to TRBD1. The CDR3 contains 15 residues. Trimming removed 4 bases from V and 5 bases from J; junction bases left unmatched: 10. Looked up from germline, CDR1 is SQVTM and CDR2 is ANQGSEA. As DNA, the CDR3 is TGCAGCGTTGCAGTAGGGACAGGGTGGGGAGATACGCAGTATTTT. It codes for CSVAVGTGWGDTQYF.

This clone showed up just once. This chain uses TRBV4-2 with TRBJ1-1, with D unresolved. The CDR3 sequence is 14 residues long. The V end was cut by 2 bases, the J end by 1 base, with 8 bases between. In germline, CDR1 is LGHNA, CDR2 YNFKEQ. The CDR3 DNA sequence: TGTGCCAGCAGCCAAAATTTTAGGAACACTGAAGCTTTCTTT. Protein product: CASSQNFRNTEAFF.

Here the CDR3 reads CASSSDRGHSPLHF. The CDR3 nucleotides read TGTGCCAGCAGTTCCGACAGGGGGCACTCACCCCTCCACTTT. This sequence joins TRBV6-6 and TRBJ1-6, with 10 nucleotides matching TRBD1. The length of the CDR3 is 14 residues. CDR1 and CDR2 from the germline V gene are MNHNY and SVGAGI (reference sequence). J gave up 10 bases and V 4 bases, and 4 bases lay outside the gene matches.